This record concerns one T cell receptor (beta chain) sequence. The entry originates in a study of shared clonotypes between healthy human individuals. This CDR3 is built from 14 residues. Germline CDR1 MDHEN, CDR2 SYDVKM. Trimming removed 2 bases at V and 5 bases at J, with 9 bases between. In the naive CD8 group, cells lacked CD45RO and were positively selected for CCR7, so terminally differentiated effector memory CD45RA+ cells were left out. Repertoires were generated with immunoSEQ multiplex PCR, while TCRdb's copy carries only in-frame clones and drops some. The sample holds 750,000 to 1,000,000 clones, around 92% seen once.

The J gene is TRBJ1-4, the V gene TRBV28; no clear D. This clonotype was obtained from a man aged 25 to 40 in good health. Sequencing input: naive CD8+ T cells sorted from blood. In nucleotides, the CDR3 is TGTGCCAGCAGTTTAATGGGCACCAATGAAAAACTGTTTTTT. Translation: CASSLMGTNEKLFF.